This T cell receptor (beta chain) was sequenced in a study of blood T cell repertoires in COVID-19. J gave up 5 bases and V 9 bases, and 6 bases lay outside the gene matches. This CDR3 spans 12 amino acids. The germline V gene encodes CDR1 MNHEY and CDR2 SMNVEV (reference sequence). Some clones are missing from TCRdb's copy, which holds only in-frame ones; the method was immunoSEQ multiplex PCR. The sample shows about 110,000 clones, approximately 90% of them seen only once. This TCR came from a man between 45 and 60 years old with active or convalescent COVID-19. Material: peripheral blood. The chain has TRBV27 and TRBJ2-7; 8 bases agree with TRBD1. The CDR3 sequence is CASRTGSHEQYF. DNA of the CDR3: TGTGCCAGTCGGACAGGGTCCCACGAGCAGTACTTC.